One and the same sample provided the 14 T cell receptor beta chains below, sequenced in a study of T cell repertoires in cytomegalovirus infection. Via MiXCR, TCRdb re-called the reads, giving one row per CDR3 protein. The sample contains around 750,000 distinct CDR3 sequences, roughly 33% of which appear only once. Antigen specificity for these receptors is unknown. This sample comprised cultured CD8+ T cells from PBMCs, obtained from culture after CMV antigen stimulation. All receptors come from a human donor in good health (CMV status not recorded). Some clones in this sample may be carry-over from other donors' samples.

The chain employs TRBV28 and TRBJ2-5; 9 bases map to TRBD2. This CDR3 has 15 amino acids. V was pared by 3 bases and J by 2 bases, with 4 bases of the junction left unmatched. From germline, CDR1 is MDHEN and CDR2 SYDVKM. The CDR3 sequence is CASSFPSGAQETQYF. Here the CDR3 DNA reads TGTGCCAGCAGTTTCCCTAGCGGGGCGCAAGAGACCCAGTACTTC.

Concerning this clonotype: Just one base apart from a much larger clone, this may be a read error. This rearrangement joins TRBV6-5 to TRBJ2-2; TRBD2 might be the D (6 bases). CDR3 length: 14 residues. The germline V gene encodes CDR1 MNHEY and CDR2 SVGAGI. With 2 bases removed from V and 4 bases from J, the gap between germline ends came to 8 bases. In DNA, the CDR3 is TGTGCCAGCAGTTACGGGGGGAGCACCGGGGAGCTGTTTTTT. Protein product: CASSYGGSTGELFF.

The genes are TRBV20-1 and TRBJ1-1, with D unresolved. The CDR3 loop spans 14 amino acids. The V gene's germline CDR1 is DFQATT and CDR2 SNEGSKA (reference sequence). Trimming took off 6 bases at V and 4 bases at J, with 18 bases between the two ends. The CDR3 protein is CSATPLREGTEAFF. Written as DNA, the CDR3 is TGCAGTGCCACGCCTCTGCGAGAGGGCACTGAAGCTTTCTTT.

This clonotype was picked up one time. The rearrangement uses TRBV12-3 or TRBV12-4 and TRBJ1-1; 7 bases map to TRBD1. With 5 bases clipped from V and 5 bases from J, the junction kept 11 bases outside the gene matches. The CDR3 is 15 residues long. Here the CDR3 reads CASSQLATGRTEAFF. Written as DNA, the CDR3 is TGTGCCAGCAGTCAACTCGCGACAGGGCGGACTGAAGCTTTCTTT.

About this clonotype itself: The junction and the germline gene differ at one end; a read error may be behind it. The chain is built from TRBV7-7 and TRBJ2-1; maybe TRBD1 (5 bases). The germline V gene has CDR1 SSHAT and CDR2 FNYEAQ (reference sequence). CDR3 length: 12 residues. This CDR3 reads CASSSKGARQFF. CDR3 coding DNA: TGTGCTAGCAGCTCAAAAGGGGCGAGACAGTTCTTC.

This clonotype showed up just a few times. The chain combines TRBV6-2 or TRBV6-3 with TRBJ1-6, with D maybe TRBD1 (5 bases). Germline V gene lookup returns CDR1 MNHEY and CDR2 SVGEGT. Trimming pared 6 bases from V and 7 bases from J, leaving 10 bases between. This CDR3 has 13 residues. As DNA, the CDR3 is TGTGCCAGCAGAGGGACCTCCAATTCACCCCTCCACTTT. This encodes CASRGTSNSPLHF.

The rearrangement uses TRBV7-9 and TRBJ2-1; 8 positions match TRBD2. Trimming cost V 5 bases and J 8 bases; bases outside gene matches: 11. CDR1 is SEHNR and CDR2 is FQNEAQ in the germline V gene (reference sequence). The CDR3 runs to 15 residues. The CDR3: CASSLEGAGGHEQFF. The CDR3 DNA follows: TGTGCCAGCAGCCTTGAAGGCGCGGGGGGCCATGAGCAGTTCTTC. The full variable domain, its missing parts supplied by reference TRBV7-9 and TRBJ2-1, is DTGVSQNPRHKITKRGQNVTFRCDPISEHNRLYWYRQTLGQGPEFLTYFQNEAQLEKSRLLSDRFSAERPKGSFSTLEIQRTEQGDSAMYLCASSLEGAGGHEQFFGPGTRLTVL.

Regarding this clonotype: A read error may account for a junction end that differs from germline. V and J are TRBV27 and TRBJ2-1; D is uncertain. Germline CDR1 MNHEY, CDR2 SMNVEV (reference sequence). The CDR3 runs 12 residues. The CDR3 coding sequence is TGTGTCAGCAGTGAGGTAGGGATTGAGCAGTTCTTC. As protein: CVSSEVGIEQFF.

This chain joins TRBV7-6 and TRBJ2-7; no clear D gene. Per germline, CDR1 SGHVS and CDR2 FNYEAQ. The length of the CDR3 is 14 residues. Trimming stripped 0 bases from V and 4 bases from J, with 10 bases between. Here the CDR3 DNA reads TGTGCCAGCAGCTTAGCGGTACGGGTGTACGAGCAGTACTTC. It codes for CASSLAVRVYEQYF.

In its sample, this clonotype was seen many times. The chain couples TRBV7-8 to TRBJ1-5, with 7 nucleotides matching TRBD1. V shed 3 bases and J 0 bases; nucleotides not matched to a gene: 5. The germline gives CDR1 SGHVS, CDR2 FQNEAQ. The CDR3 totals 16 residues. This chain's CDR3 is CASSLEGALSNQPQHF. CDR3 bases: TGTGCCAGCAGCTTGGAGGGGGCCCTTAGCAATCAGCCCCAGCATTTT.

The rearrangement joins TRBV29-1 to TRBJ2-7, with D possibly TRBD2 on 6 matching bases. The germline gives CDR1 SQVTM, CDR2 ANQGSEA. The CDR3 loop spans 13 amino acids. V was shortened by 3 bases and J by 5 bases, with 14 bases between the two germline ends. The CDR3 DNA reads TGCAGCGTTGAGGATATGGGGGAGGACGAGCAGTACTTC. This codes for CSVEDMGEDEQYF.

The chain carries TRBV6-2 or TRBV6-3 and TRBJ2-7, with unresolved D. V shed 2 bases and J shed 2 bases, with 19 bases lying between them. The CDR3 has 17 amino acids. Germline V gene data show CDR1 as MNHEY and CDR2 as SVGEGT. Here the CDR3 reads CASSYPLWNVEAYEQYV. CDR3 bases: TGTGCCAGCAGTTACCCTTTATGGAATGTTGAAGCCTACGAGCAGTACGTC.

This clonotype has a handful of counts. The V and J genes are TRBV6-1 and TRBJ1-2, with TRBD1 matching 7 bases. Germline-derived CDR1 and CDR2 are MNHNS and SASEGT. V shed 6 bases, J shed 10 bases, and the junction held 8 bases outside the gene matches. This CDR3 spans 12 amino acids. CDR3 in DNA: TGTGCCAGCAGCCGGGACAGCCGGATCTACACCTTC. Its translation: CASSRDSRIYTF.

The CDR3 spells CASSLAGAGTEAFF. For the CDR3, the DNA is TGTGCCAGCAGCTTAGCTGGGGCCGGCACTGAAGCTTTCTTT. This sequence joins TRBV11-1 and TRBJ1-1, with D maybe TRBD1 (5 bases). The V end lost 0 bases, the J end lost 4 bases, and 9 bases lay between the germline ends. The CDR3 loop spans 14 amino acids. In germline, CDR1 is SGHAT, CDR2 FQDESV (reference sequence).